This TCR beta chain stems from a study of patients and donors after allogeneic stem cell transplantation. CDR1 is DFQATT, CDR2 SNEGSKA, per germline (reference sequence). There are 15 residues in the CDR3. V lost 0 bases and J lost 7, with 13 bases in between. TCRdb itself ran the RT-PCR reads through MiXCR, one entry per CDR3 protein. The sample gives about a million distinct CDR3 sequences, roughly 17% of which show up once; roughly 6% is in the top ten. The chain joins TRBV20-1 to TRBJ1-6, with a possible D match to TRBD1 (5 bases). Sequencing was performed on blood, either unsorted or a sorted T cell fraction (not recorded which). This receptor was identified in a human donor who was either an allogeneic HSCT recipient or a stem cell or donor lymphocyte infusion donor (not recorded which). It is not recorded whose cells these are; they may come from a transplant donor. CDR3 coding DNA: TGCAGTGCTAGAGATGCCGGGACGGAAAATTCACCCCTCCACTTT. It specifies CSARDAGTENSPLHF.